This T cell receptor beta chain is drawn from a study of human T cells and chemical hapten exposure. At least ten counts were recorded for this clonotype. CDR3 length: 11 residues. The V end lost 4 bases, the J end lost 2 bases, and 3 bases lay between the germline ends. CDR1 is SNHLY, CDR2 FYNNEI, per germline. What the library attached to individual cDNA molecules were unique molecular identifiers. MiXCR was run by TCRdb on the RACE reads, yielding one entry per CDR3 protein. The sample includes 99,000 or so distinct CDR3 sequences, 11% of them seen just once. As for time point: pre-sensitization, week 0. Treatment noted: therapeutic diphenylcyclopropenone sensitization with weekly scalp DPC.

This clonotype was sampled from a woman aged 55-70 years with alopecia areata. Some clones in this sample may be carry-over from other donors' samples. The chain is built from TRBV2 and TRBJ2-7; D is undetermined. This material consisted of whole blood, taken in connection with sensitization to the hapten diphenylcyclopropenone (DPC). CDR3: CASSVAYEQYF. CDR3 in DNA: TGTGCCAGCAGTGTCGCCTACGAGCAGTACTTC.